This paragraph reports one T cell receptor beta chain. Its antigen is undetermined. TCRdb fed the 5' RACE reads into MiXCR, producing one record per CDR3 protein. Of under 200,000 distinct CDR3 sequences listed, 11% are singletons. The sample originates from a study of T-cell memory formation after mild COVID-19. The wider study: TCR clusters were mostly donor specific. Findings and limits, study-wide: Pre-infection memory carried some responding clones, suggesting that cross-reactive memory joined.

The V gene's germline CDR1 is SEHNR and CDR2 FQNEAQ (reference sequence). This CDR3 comprises 14 residues. The V gene lost 5 bases and the J gene lost 3 bases, with 12 bases spanning the gap. The sequenced sample was PBMCs or a T cell subset sorted from them (not recorded which). The chain uses TRBV7-9 and TRBJ2-3, with D tentatively TRBD2 (7 bases). The sequence was obtained from a man in his late teens or twenties who had mild COVID-19 (a few samples of this study predate the infection). Cell type and time point are not known. CDR3: CASSPRGRTDTQYF. The CDR3 DNA follows: TGTGCCAGCAGCCCGCGGGGGCGAACAGATACGCAGTATTTT.